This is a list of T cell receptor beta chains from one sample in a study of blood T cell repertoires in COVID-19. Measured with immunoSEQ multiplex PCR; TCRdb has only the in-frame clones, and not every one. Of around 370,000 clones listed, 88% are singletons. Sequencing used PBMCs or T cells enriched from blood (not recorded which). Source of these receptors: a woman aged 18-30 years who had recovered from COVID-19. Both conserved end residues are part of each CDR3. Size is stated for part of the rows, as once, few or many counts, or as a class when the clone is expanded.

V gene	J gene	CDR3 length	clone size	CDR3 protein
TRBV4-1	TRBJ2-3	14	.	CASSQALSTDTQYF
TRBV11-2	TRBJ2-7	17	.	CASSPPTTGGNRHEQYF
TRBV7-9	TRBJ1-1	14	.	CASSLSGGNTEAFF
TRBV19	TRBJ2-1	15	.	CASSISGGALDEQFF
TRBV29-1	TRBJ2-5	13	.	CSVEVGRGETQYF
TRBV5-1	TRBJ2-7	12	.	CASSFLGGIPYF
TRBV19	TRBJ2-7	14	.	CASSILGGGSEQYF
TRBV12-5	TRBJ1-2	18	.	CASGLVGSAPPYNYGYTF
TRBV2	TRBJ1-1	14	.	CASRVEQGNTEAFF
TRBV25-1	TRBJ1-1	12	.	CASSPGNTEAFF
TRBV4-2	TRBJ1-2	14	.	CASSQEGQSGGYTF
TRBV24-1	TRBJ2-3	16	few	CATSDLWRGDSDTQYF
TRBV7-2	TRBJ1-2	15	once	CASSFVQGGSSGYTF
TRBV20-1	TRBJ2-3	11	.	CSARVGLSQYF
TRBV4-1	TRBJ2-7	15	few	CASSINRQGPYEQYF
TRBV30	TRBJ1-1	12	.	CAWGDTDTEAFF
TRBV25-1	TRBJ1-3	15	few	CASSPGEYSGNTIYF
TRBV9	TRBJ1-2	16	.	CASSATPGTGGEGYTF
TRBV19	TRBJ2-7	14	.	CASSNGGISYEQYF
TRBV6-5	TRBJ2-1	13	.	CAVRDRGYNEQFF
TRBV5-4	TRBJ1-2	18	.	CASSLDPSFRSTNYGYTF
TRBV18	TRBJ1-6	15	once	CASSGRDSQNSPLHF
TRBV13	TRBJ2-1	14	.	CASWASGTYNEQFF
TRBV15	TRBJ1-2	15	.	CATSRDHGGVYGYTF
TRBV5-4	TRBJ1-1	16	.	CASSLAGGGPGTEAFF
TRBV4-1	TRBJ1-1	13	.	CASSQGRNTEAFF
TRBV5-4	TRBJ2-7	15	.	CASSLGQGGLYEQYF
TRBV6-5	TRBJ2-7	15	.	CASSYGRGASYEQYF
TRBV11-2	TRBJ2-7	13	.	CASSLGAAYEQYF